This TCR beta chain was sequenced for a study of siplizumab effects on memory and regulatory T cells. Study findings and constraints: Naive T cells appeared more diverse than memory cells and seemed to be major alloresponse contributors.

Assayed TCR templates numbered 85,000 to 100,000 for each sample. Clones were read by immunoSEQ multiplex PCR, and TCRdb kept only the in-frame ones, dropping some. This repertoire shows 57,000 or so clones, around three quarters found once; its top ten account for over 0.4%. Unstimulated naive, memory, effector memory and TEMRA subsets were also sequenced, drawn from three donor pairs. For this clone: The target antigen is unknown.

V lost 9 bases and J 0 bases, leaving 20 bases between the germline ends. The CDR3 totals 16 residues. Germline V CDR1 and CDR2: LNHDA, SQIVND (reference sequence). This rearrangement joins TRBV19 to TRBJ1-2; D is unresolved. The receptor was derived from a human donor in good health. Sequences were obtained from memory CD4+ T cells sorted from blood. CDR3 protein: CASRSTAYSTNYGYTF. In DNA, the CDR3 is TGTGCCAGCAGATCTACAGCGTACTCGACTAACTATGGCTACACCTTC.